The rows below give T cell receptor beta chains drawn from one sample of a study of T cells in Graves' hyperthyroidism and ophthalmopathy. TCRdb processed the multiplex PCR reads anew with MiXCR; each CDR3 protein has one entry. The sample has roughly 360,000 distinct CDR3 sequences, roughly 13% seen once. Sequencing was carried out using blood. These receptors all come from a man aged 25 to 40 with Graves' hyperthyroidism that later progressed to Graves' ophthalmopathy. CDR3s include the opening cysteine and the closing phenylalanine or tryptophan. D genes are given only for firm matches. Rows may omit the clone size; those that give it use once, few, many or a size class.

TRBJ2-3 | TRBV5-4 | - | - | CASSLEGRYTDTQYF | TGTGCCAGCAGCTTGGAGGGACGATACACAGATACGCAGTATTTT
TRBJ1-1 | TRBV7-9 | - | - | CASSLAGRTVEAFF | TGTGCCAGCAGCTTAGCAGGTAGAACTGTTGAAGCTTTCTTT
TRBJ2-4 | TRBV4-1 | - | - | CASSQELQEGNIQYF | TGCGCCAGCAGCCAAGAATTACAGGAGGGAAACATTCAGTACTTC
TRBJ1-6 | TRBV20-1 | - | - | CSARVPGASPLHF | TGCAGTGCTAGAGTCCCAGGGGCTTCACCCCTCCACTTT
TRBJ2-3 | TRBV6-5 | TRBD2 | - | CASSYPGLAGTTDTQYF | TGTGCCAGCAGTTACCCCGGACTAGCGGGCACCACAGATACGCAGTATTTT
TRBJ2-1 | TRBV15 | - | - | CATSRRTAYNEQFF | TGTGCCACCAGCAGACGGACCGCGTACAATGAGCAGTTCTTC
TRBJ1-2 | TRBV20-1 | - | many | CSARGAATDINYGYTF | TGCAGTGCTAGAGGGGCGGCGACAGACATTAACTATGGCTACACCTTC
TRBJ1-2 | TRBV7-9 | TRBD1 | - | CASSLSGTGSYGYTF | TGTGCCAGCAGCCTTTCCGGGACAGGGAGCTATGGCTACACCTTC
TRBJ2-7 | TRBV28 | TRBD1 | - | CASRVADRSQGQQYF | TGTGCCAGCAGAGTTGCGGACAGGTCTCAAGGGCAGCAGTACTTC
TRBJ1-4 | TRBV5-1 | - | - | CASSPVQGRGEKLFF | TGCGCCAGCAGCCCCGTCCAGGGGAGGGGGGAAAAACTGTTTTTT
TRBJ1-1 | TRBV30 | - | - | CAWLRGGWTEAFF | TGTGCCTGGTTACGAGGGGGTTGGACTGAAGCTTTCTTT
TRBJ1-2 | TRBV3-1 | - | - | CASSPGGYYGYTF | TGTGCCAGCAGCCCTGGGGGTTACTATGGCTACACCTTC
TRBJ2-2 | TRBV5-4 | TRBD1 | many | CASSLRTGNTGELFF | TGTGCCAGCAGCTTGAGGACAGGGAACACCGGGGAGCTGTTTTTT
TRBJ2-1 | TRBV4-1 | - | once | CASSQTRTNEQFF | TGCGCCAGCAGCCAGACTCGGACCAATGAGCAGTTCTTC
TRBJ2-3 | TRBV7-3 | - | few | CASSLTGGATDTQYF | TGTGCCAGCAGCTTAACAGGGGGGGCCACAGATACGCAGTATTTT
TRBJ1-4 | TRBV2 | TRBD1 | - | CASKTGAPTNEKLFF | TGTGCCAGCAAGACAGGGGCACCAACTAATGAAAAACTGTTTTTT
TRBJ2-7 | TRBV28 | - | many | CASSLVRGVGSYEQYF | TGTGCCAGCAGTTTGGTCCGAGGGGTGGGCTCCTACGAGCAGTACTTC
TRBJ2-1 | TRBV18 | TRBD1 | many | CASSPRQGTYNEQFF | TGTGCCAGCTCACCGAGACAGGGCACCTACAATGAGCAGTTCTTC
TRBJ1-1 | TRBV6-5 | - | once | CASSYPGREGTNTEAFF | TGTGCCAGCAGTTACCCCGGCCGAGAGGGTACGAACACTGAAGCTTTCTTT
TRBJ2-5 | TRBV7-6 | - | - | CASREWGGRNYF | TGTGCCAGCAGGGAATGGGGGGGGCGAAATTACTTC
TRBJ1-4 | TRBV7-2 | TRBD1 | - | CASSPRGGGSEKLFF | TGTGCCAGCAGCCCCAGAGGGGGCGGAAGTGAAAAACTGTTTTTT
TRBJ1-3 | TRBV6-1 | - | few | CASSFGAGSGNTIYF | TGTGCCAGCAGCTTCGGGGCCGGATCTGGAAACACCATATATTTT
TRBJ1-1 | TRBV19 | TRBD1 | once | CARINRGLGTEAFF | TGTGCCAGGATAAACAGGGGCCTGGGCACTGAAGCTTTCTTT
TRBJ2-1 | TRBV7-3 | - | - | CASSPRIVTYNEQFF | TGTGCCAGCAGCCCCCGGATAGTAACCTACAATGAGCAGTTCTTC
TRBJ1-2 | TRBV7-3 | TRBD1 | few | CASSSGGGNYGYTF | TGTGCCAGCAGCTCAGGGGGGGGGAACTATGGCTACACCTTC
TRBJ2-5 | TRBV28 | - | many | CASSFRLATQETQYF | TGTGCCAGCAGTTTTAGGCTAGCGACCCAAGAGACCCAGTACTTC
TRBJ1-1 | TRBV7-8 | - | many | CASTGFRMNTEAFF | TGTGCCAGCACCGGCTTCCGGATGAACACTGAAGCTTTCTTT
TRBJ2-5 | TRBV10-3 | TRBD2 | - | CAISESNLLAAYQETQYF | TGTGCCATCAGTGAGTCGAATTTACTAGCGGCTTACCAAGAGACCCAGTACTTC
TRBJ2-2 | TRBV9 | - | - | CASSDANTGELFF | TGTGCCAGCAGCGATGCTAACACCGGGGAGCTGTTTTTT
TRBJ1-1 | TRBV19 | - | few | CASSRAQEAFF | TGTGCCAGTAGTCGAGCCCAAGAAGCTTTCTTT
TRBJ1-1 | TRBV28 | TRBD1 | many | CASSPGTGGTEAFF | TGTGCCAGCAGTCCCGGGACAGGGGGCACTGAAGCTTTCTTT
TRBJ1-5 | TRBV6-1 | - | many | CASRPEGGSNQPQHF | TGTGCCAGCCGCCCCGAGGGGGGTAGCAATCAGCCCCAGCATTTT
TRBJ2-3 | TRBV6-5 | TRBD1 | many | CASSYSARTGGNFAQYF | TGTGCCAGCAGTTACTCAGCGAGGACAGGGGGCAACTTTGCGCAGTATTTT
TRBJ1-2 | TRBV12-3/TRBV12-4 | - | many | CASSLGPDGYTF | TGTGCCAGCAGCCTCGGGCCGGATGGCTACACCTTC
TRBJ2-7 | TRBV7-6 | TRBD1 | many | CASSSGQGANEQYF | TGTGCCAGCAGCTCGGGACAGGGGGCGAACGAGCAGTACTTC
TRBJ1-2 | TRBV18 | - | - | CASSPDREWGYTF | TGTGCCAGCTCACCAGACCGGGAGTGGGGCTACACCTTC
TRBJ2-7 | TRBV12-3/TRBV12-4 | TRBD1 | many | CATQSMGTGGHEQYF | TGTGCCACTCAATCTATGGGGACAGGGGGCCACGAGCAGTACTTC
TRBJ1-5 | TRBV30 | - | many | CAWGSNQPQHF | TGTGCCTGGGGTAGCAATCAGCCCCAGCATTTT
TRBJ1-6 | TRBV15 | - | - | CATSAEGNYNSPLHF | TGTGCCACCAGCGCCGAGGGGAACTATAATTCACCCCTCCACTTT
TRBJ2-5 | TRBV7-9 | TRBD2 | many | CASSLALLAGGPMWETQYF | TGTGCCAGCAGCTTAGCGCTTCTAGCGGGGGGTCCCATGTGGGAGACCCAGTACTTC
TRBJ1-2 | TRBV20-1 | TRBD1 | few | CSATRQGPGYTF | TGCAGTGCTACCAGACAGGGTCCTGGCTACACCTTC
TRBJ2-3 | TRBV12-3/TRBV12-4 | - | - | CASSSRWDTQYF | TGTGCCAGCAGTTCTAGGTGGGATACGCAGTATTTT
TRBJ2-2 | TRBV7-9 | - | few | CASSLIGELFF | TGTGCCAGCAGCTTGATCGGGGAGCTGTTTTTT
TRBJ1-2 | TRBV29-1 | - | - | CSVQTGAQHGYTF | TGCAGCGTTCAAACAGGCGCCCAACATGGCTACACCTTC
TRBJ1-1 | TRBV7-3 | - | - | CASSPGSSIGAFF | TGTGCCAGCAGCCCTGGGTCCTCTATAGGAGCTTTCTTT
TRBJ2-7 | TRBV5-1 | - | many | CASSLDSPYEQYF | TGTGCCAGCAGTTTGGACAGCCCCTACGAGCAGTACTTC
TRBJ1-2 | TRBV14 | - | many | CASSHAGTYGYTF | TGTGCCAGCAGCCACGCAGGGACCTATGGCTACACCTTC
TRBJ2-7 | TRBV5-8 | TRBD2 | few | CASSTRGGRSSYEQYF | TGTGCCAGCAGCACCCGGGGAGGGAGAAGCTCCTACGAGCAGTACTTC
TRBJ1-5 | TRBV12-3/TRBV12-4 | - | once | CASSFRAGDQPQHF | TGTGCCAGCAGTTTCAGGGCAGGGGATCAGCCCCAGCATTTT
TRBJ1-5 | TRBV19 | - | once | CASCSRATQPQHF | TGTGCCAGTTGTAGCAGGGCGACTCAGCCCCAGCATTTT
TRBJ2-2 | TRBV6-5 | - | - | CASSYSGNAGELFF | TGTGCCAGCAGTTATTCAGGGAATGCCGGGGAGCTGTTTTTT